This T cell receptor beta chain emerged from a study of cytotoxic CD8 clonotypes in ibrutinib-treated CLL. The table came from immunoSEQ multiplex PCR; TCRdb's copy has only in-frame clones and leaves some out. The repertoire holds 250,000 to 350,000 clones, with approximately 76% as singletons. The V end was cut by 7 bases, the J end by 6 bases, with 11 bases between. This CDR3 has 12 amino acids. In germline, CDR1 is SGDLS, CDR2 YYNGEE. The clonotype was recovered from a human donor with chronic lymphocytic leukemia. The chain employs TRBV9 and TRBJ2-1; D is unclear. Sequencing used PBMCs, obtained at disease progression, from a patient treated with ibrutinib. The CDR3: CASGVTGNEQFF. CDR3 DNA sequence: TGTGCCAGCGGAGTTACCGGCAATGAGCAGTTCTTC.